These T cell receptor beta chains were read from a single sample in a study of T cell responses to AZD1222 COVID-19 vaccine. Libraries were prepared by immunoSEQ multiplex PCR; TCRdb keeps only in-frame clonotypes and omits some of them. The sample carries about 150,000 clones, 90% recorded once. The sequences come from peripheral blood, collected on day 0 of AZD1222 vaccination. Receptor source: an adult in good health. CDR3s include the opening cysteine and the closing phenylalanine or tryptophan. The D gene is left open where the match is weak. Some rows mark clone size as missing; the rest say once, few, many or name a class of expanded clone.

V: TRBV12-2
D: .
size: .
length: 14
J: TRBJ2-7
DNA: TGTGCAAGTCGCCCCACGGGGAGCGCCTACGAGCAGTACTTC
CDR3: CASRPTGSAYEQYF

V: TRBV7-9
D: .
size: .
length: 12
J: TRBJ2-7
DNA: TGTGCCAGCAAAGGAGAGTCCTACGAGCAGTACTTC
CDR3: CASKGESYEQYF

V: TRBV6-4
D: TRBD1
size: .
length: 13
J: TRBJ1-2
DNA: TGTGCCAGCAGCAACAGGGGAACGGATGGCTACACCTTC
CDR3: CASSNRGTDGYTF

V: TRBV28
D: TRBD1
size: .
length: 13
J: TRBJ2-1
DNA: TGTGCCAGCAGTCGGAGACAGGGTAATGAGCAGTTCTTC
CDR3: CASSRRQGNEQFF

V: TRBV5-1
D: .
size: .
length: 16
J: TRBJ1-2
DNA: TGCGCCAGCAGCCCCCGTCCAGGGCAGGGGAACTATGGCTACACCTTC
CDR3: CASSPRPGQGNYGYTF

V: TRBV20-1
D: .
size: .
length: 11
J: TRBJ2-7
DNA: TGCAGTGCTAGATGGGGTGACGAGCAGTACTTC
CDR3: CSARWGDEQYF

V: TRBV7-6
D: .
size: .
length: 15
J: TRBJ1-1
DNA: TGTGCCAGCAGCTTAAATAAGGGAGTGAACACTGAAGCTTTCTTT
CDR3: CASSLNKGVNTEAFF

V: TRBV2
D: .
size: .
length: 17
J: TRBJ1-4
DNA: TGTGCCAGCAGTGAAGCGCTAGGACAATACGGGGATGAAAAACTGTTTTTT
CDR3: CASSEALGQYGDEKLFF

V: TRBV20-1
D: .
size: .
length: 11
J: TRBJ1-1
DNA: TGCAGTGCTAGGGTGAACACTGAAGCTTTCTTT
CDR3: CSARVNTEAFF

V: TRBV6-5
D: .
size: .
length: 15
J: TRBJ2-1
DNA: TGTGCCAGCAGTTTAGTGGGATCGTCCTACAATGAGCAGTTCTTC
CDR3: CASSLVGSSYNEQFF

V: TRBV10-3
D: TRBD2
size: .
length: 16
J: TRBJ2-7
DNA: TGTGCCATCAGTGAAACCGGACTAGCGGGAGCCTACGAGCAGTACTTC
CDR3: CAISETGLAGAYEQYF

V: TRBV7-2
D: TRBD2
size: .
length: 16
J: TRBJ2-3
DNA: TGTGCCAGCAGCTTAGCCTCTAGCGGCCAAACAGATACGCAGTATTTT
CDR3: CASSLASSGQTDTQYF

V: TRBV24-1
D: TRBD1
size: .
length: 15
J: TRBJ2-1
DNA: TGTGCCACCAGTCAGAGCGGGACAGGGTCGAATGAGCAGTTCTTC
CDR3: CATSQSGTGSNEQFF

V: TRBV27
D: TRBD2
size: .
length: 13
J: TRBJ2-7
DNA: TGTGCCAGCAGTTCGGGAGGGCCCTACGAGCAGTACTTC
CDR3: CASSSGGPYEQYF

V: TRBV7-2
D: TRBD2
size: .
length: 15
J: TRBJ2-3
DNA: TGTGCCAGCATCAAGCGGGAGAGGGGCACAGATACGCAGTATTTT
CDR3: CASIKRERGTDTQYF

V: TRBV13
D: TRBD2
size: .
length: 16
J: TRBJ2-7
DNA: TGTGCCAGCAGCTTAGACGGGGGGTTAAGTAGGGACGAGCAGTACTTC
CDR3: CASSLDGGLSRDEQYF

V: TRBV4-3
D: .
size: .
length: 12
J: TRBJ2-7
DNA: TGCGCCAGCAGCCAAGATGGGTTCGAGCAGTACTTC
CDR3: CASSQDGFEQYF

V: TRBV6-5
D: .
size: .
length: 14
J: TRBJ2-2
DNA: TGTGCCAGCAGGGCCTACTATAACACCGGGGAGCTGTTTTTT
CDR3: CASRAYYNTGELFF

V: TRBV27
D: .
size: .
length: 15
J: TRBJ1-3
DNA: TGTGCCAGCAGTTTGGGGGGGGGCTCTGGAAACACCATATATTTT
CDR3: CASSLGGGSGNTIYF

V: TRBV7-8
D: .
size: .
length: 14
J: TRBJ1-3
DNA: TGTGCCAGCACCTCCTCGAGGGGAGGAAACACCATATATTTT
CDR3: CASTSSRGGNTIYF

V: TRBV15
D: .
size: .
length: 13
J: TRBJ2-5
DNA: TGTGCCACCAGCAGAGGGGTTCAAGAGACCCAGTACTTC
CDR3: CATSRGVQETQYF

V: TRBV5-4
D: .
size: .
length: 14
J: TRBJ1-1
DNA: TGTGCCAGCAGCTACCAGGGTAGGAACACTGAAGCTTTCTTT
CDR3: CASSYQGRNTEAFF

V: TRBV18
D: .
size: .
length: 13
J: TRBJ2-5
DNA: TGTGCCAGCTCACCATCGGGGAAAGAGACCCAGTACTTC
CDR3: CASSPSGKETQYF

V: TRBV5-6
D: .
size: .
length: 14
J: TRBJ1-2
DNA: TGTGCCAGCAGCTTGGCCTCAGGTTTTTATGGCTACACCTTC
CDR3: CASSLASGFYGYTF

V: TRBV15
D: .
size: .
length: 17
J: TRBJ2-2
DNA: TGTGCCACCAGCAGAGGGGGCCGGGGACCTTGGGCCGGGGAGCTGTTTTTT
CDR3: CATSRGGRGPWAGELFF

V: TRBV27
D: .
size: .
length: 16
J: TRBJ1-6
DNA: TGTGCCAGCAGTGGGGACACAGGCTCCTATAATTCACCCCTCCACTTT
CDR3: CASSGDTGSYNSPLHF

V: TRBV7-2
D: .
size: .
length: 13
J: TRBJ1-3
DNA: TGTGCCAGCAGCTTAGGGGGAGTTTCCCCCTTATATTTT
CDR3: CASSLGGVSPLYF

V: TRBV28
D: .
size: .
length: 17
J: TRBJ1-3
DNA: TGTGCCAGCAGTTTTTCAGCTGTTGGGGGGTCCGGAAACACCATATATTTT
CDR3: CASSFSAVGGSGNTIYF

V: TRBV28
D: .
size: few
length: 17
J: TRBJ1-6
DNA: TGTGCCAGCAGTTTACCCGGGACGGTGTCGAGAATTTCACCCCTCCACTTT
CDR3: CASSLPGTVSRISPLHF

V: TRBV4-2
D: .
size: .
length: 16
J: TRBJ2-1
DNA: TGTGCCAGCAGCCTCCTTGGGGCGAGCTCCTACAATGAGCAGTTCTTC
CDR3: CASSLLGASSYNEQFF

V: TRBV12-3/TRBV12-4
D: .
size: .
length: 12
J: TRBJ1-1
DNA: TGTGCCAGCAGTTTAGGTCTGGGGGAAGCTTTCTTT
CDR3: CASSLGLGEAFF

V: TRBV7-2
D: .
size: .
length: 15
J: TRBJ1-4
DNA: TGTGCCAGCAGCCCTCAATTTGCAACTAATGAAAAACTGTTTTTT
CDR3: CASSPQFATNEKLFF

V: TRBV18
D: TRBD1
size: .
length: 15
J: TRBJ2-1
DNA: TGTGCCAGCTCGACAGGGGGGAGCTCCTACAATGAGCAGTTCTTC
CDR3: CASSTGGSSYNEQFF

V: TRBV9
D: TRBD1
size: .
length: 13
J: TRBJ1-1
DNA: TGTGCCAGCAGCGTATTTCAGGGGGCTGAAGCTTTCTTT
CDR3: CASSVFQGAEAFF

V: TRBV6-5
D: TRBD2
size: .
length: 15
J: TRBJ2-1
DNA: TGTGCCAGCAGCGCTACTAGCGGGAGTATCGATGAGCAGTTCTTC
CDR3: CASSATSGSIDEQFF

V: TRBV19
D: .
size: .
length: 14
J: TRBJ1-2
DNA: TGTGCCAGTAGTATTCCTACAGAACTGTATGGCTACACCTTC
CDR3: CASSIPTELYGYTF

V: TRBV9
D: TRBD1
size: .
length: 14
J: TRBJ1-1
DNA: TGTGCCAGCAGCGCCACACAGGGGAATGCTGAAGCTTTCTTT
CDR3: CASSATQGNAEAFF

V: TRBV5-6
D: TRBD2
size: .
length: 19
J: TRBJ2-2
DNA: TGTGCCAGCAGCTTGCTAGCGGGAGTTAATTTGAAGTTGGGCGGGGAGCTGTTTTTT
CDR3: CASSLLAGVNLKLGGELFF

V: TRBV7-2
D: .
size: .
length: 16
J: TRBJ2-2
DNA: TGTGCCAGCAGCCCCCAGGACACCGGAAGGACCGGGGAGCTGTTTTTT
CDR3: CASSPQDTGRTGELFF

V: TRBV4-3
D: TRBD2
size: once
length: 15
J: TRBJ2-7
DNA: TGCGCCAGCAGCCAGGGACTAGCGGGAGGATACGAGCAGTACTTC
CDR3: CASSQGLAGGYEQYF

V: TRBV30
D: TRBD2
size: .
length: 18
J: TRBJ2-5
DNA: TGTGCCTGGAGTGTACCCTTTAGAGTAGCGGGAGAGTGGGAGACCCAGTACTTC
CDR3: CAWSVPFRVAGEWETQYF

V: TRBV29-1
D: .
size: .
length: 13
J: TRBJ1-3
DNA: TGCAGCGTTGTCGAGAACTCTGGAAACACCATATATTTT
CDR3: CSVVENSGNTIYF

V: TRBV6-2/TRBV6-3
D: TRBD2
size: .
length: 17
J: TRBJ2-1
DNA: TGTGCCAGCAGTTACTCGATGCTCCTAGCGGGAGAGCGTGGGCAGTTCTTC
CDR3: CASSYSMLLAGERGQFF

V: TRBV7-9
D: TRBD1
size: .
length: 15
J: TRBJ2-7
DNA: TGTGCCAGCAGCTTAGCCCCAGGGGGCACCTACGAGCAGTACTTC
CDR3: CASSLAPGGTYEQYF

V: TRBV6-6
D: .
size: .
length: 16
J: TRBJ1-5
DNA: TGTGCCAGCAGTTCAACAGGGCCAAGGAGCAATCAGCCCCAGCATTTT
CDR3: CASSSTGPRSNQPQHF

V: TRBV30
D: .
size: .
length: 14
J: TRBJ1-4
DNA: TGTGCCTGGAGTGTGGACAGCAAAAATGAAAAACTGTTTTTT
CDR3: CAWSVDSKNEKLFF

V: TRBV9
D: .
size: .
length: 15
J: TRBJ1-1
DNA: TGTGCCAGCAGCCTTAGAGACTGGTCGACAACTGAAGCTTTCTTT
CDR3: CASSLRDWSTTEAFF

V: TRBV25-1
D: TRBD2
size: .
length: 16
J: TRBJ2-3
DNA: TGTGCCAGCAGTCCTCTAGCGGGAGGCTTCACAGATACGCAGTATTTT
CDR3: CASSPLAGGFTDTQYF

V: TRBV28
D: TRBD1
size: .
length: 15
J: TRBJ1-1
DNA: TGTGCCGTACAGGGGGCGGGGGCTCTGAACACTGAAGCTTTCTTT
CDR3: CAVQGAGALNTEAFF

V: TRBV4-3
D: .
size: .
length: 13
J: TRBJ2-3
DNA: TGCGCCAGCAGCCGGTTAACGCGGGATACGCAGTATTTT
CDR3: CASSRLTRDTQYF